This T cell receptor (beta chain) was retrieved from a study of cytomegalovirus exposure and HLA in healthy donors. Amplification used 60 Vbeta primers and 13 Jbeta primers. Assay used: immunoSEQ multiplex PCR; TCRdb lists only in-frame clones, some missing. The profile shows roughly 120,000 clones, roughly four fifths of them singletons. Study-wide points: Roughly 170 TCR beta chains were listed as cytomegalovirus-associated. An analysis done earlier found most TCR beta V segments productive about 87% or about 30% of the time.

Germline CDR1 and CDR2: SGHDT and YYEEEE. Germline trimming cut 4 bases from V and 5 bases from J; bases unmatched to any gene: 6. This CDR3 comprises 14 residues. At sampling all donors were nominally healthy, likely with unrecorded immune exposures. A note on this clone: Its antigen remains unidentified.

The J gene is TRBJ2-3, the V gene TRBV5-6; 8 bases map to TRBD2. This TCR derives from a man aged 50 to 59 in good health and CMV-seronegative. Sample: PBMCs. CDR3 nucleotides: TGTGCCAGCAGCCCGGGCGGGGGGATAGATACGCAGTATTTT. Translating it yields CASSPGGGIDTQYF.